This TCR beta chain was identified in a study of T cells in Graves' hyperthyroidism and ophthalmopathy. Study background: At initial diagnosis, before any treatment had begun, peripheral blood was obtained. General study points: Prediction of ophthalmopathy progression came a median around 6.5 months pre-onset. Blood also showed most of the thyroid clonotypes that were expanded above 0.001.

This clonotype was counted ten times or more. Its antigen is as yet unknown. In germline, CDR1 is DFQATT, CDR2 SNEGSKA (reference sequence). Trimming took 3 bases from V and 4 from J; bases not matched to a gene: 16. The CDR3 has 18 residues. The study excluded patients with uncontrolled infection, other autoimmune disease, pregnancy or lactation. Amplification yielded TCR beta CDR3 regions, with RNA transcripts as the source. Carried out on the TCR CDR3, a first-round RT-PCR used the HTBI primer set. TCRdb reprocessed the multiplex PCR reads with MiXCR, giving one entry per CDR3 protein. Of 300,000 to 450,000 distinct CDR3 sequences in the sample, roughly a sixth were seen once.

The genes are TRBV20-1 and TRBJ2-1; 9 bases are a match to TRBD2. The sequence was collected from a woman in her thirties with Graves' hyperthyroidism that later progressed to Graves' ophthalmopathy. The specimen sequenced was blood. The CDR3 protein is CSARNLGGSGGEYNEQFF. CDR3 in DNA: TGCAGTGCTAGGAATCTGGGTGGTAGCGGGGGAGAATACAATGAGCAGTTCTTC.